This TCR beta chain was captured in a study of monozygotic twins with inflammatory bowel disease. Researchers collected 2 to 2.5 ml of blood per donor. On this clonotype itself: Its antigen is as yet unknown.

Study results and limitations: For repertoire similarity, concordant twins did not differ from discordant twins, possibly because power was limited. The authors found no support for a single strong IBD-associated signal or clonotype.

CDR3 length equals 15 residues. Germline V gives CDR1 LGHNA, CDR2 YNFKEQ. The UMIs contained a 6-nucleotide sample barcode. They were added by template switching during cDNA synthesis. TCRdb reprocessed the 5' RACE reads and keeps a single row for each CDR3 protein, giving no DNA. The sample includes fewer than 350,000 distinct CDR3 sequences. V gene TRBV4-2 combines with J gene TRBJ1-3; TCRdb's D gene call, TRBD1, goes unchecked for lack of DNA. The sequence came from a human donor with ulcerative colitis or Crohn's disease, or a healthy co-twin of an affected twin (not recorded which). The sequencing input was blood. Here the CDR3 reads CASSQQDSLRNTIYF.